These T cell receptor beta chains were read from a single sample in a study of CD8 T cells in ankylosing spondylitis. TCRdb passed the 5' RACE reads through MiXCR, listing each CDR3 protein once. The profile shows some 140,000 distinct CDR3 sequences, just under 7.5% of them singletons. Sequences were obtained from blood, either unsorted or a sorted T cell fraction (not recorded which). These receptors were collected from a female donor with ankylosing spondylitis or in good health (not recorded which). The CDR3 runs from the conserved cysteine through the conserved F or W. The listing skips clone size in some rows; elsewhere it reads once, few, many or a size class.

v_gene | abundance | CDR3aa
TRBV10-2 | many | CASSQANTGELFF
TRBV12-3/TRBV12-4 | many | CASSPGLGQETQYF
TRBV5-1 | many | CASSFQGVNTEAFF
TRBV5-1 | many | CASRERENTEAFF
TRBV4-1 | many | CASSQEGRGRASDGYTF
TRBV7-2 | few | CASSLPTGLGEQYF
TRBV5-1 | many | CASSSGQNNEQFF
TRBV18 | - | CASSPSAGVQPQHF
TRBV11-1 | - | CASSFDRAGNTGELFF
TRBV4-1 | many | CASSQETGATQYF